The clone carrying this TCR beta chain was seen a single time. What it recognizes is unknown. This CDR3 has 14 residues. The V end was cut by 4 bases, the J end by 1 base, with 8 bases between. Germline loops: CDR1 SEHNR, CDR2 FQNEAQ (reference sequence). The entry originates in a study of graft-versus-host responses after intestinal transplantation. On the study more broadly: Uniformly, recipients were administered anti-thymocyte globulin induction with subsequent tacrolimus and steroids for around 3 years. Study results and limitations: Recipient bone marrow held GvH clones, some seen earlier in ileum or blood. Allografts of one patient group, those with graft-donor T cell macrochimerism, had high graft-versus-host to host-versus-graft clonal ratios. Early post-transplant HvG declines showed an association with peak circulating GvH clone levels.

TCRdb's table, derived via immunoSEQ multiplex PCR, lists solely in-frame clones and lacks some. In the table there are tens of thousands of clones, almost 95% of which are singletons. The sequenced sample was PBMCs, obtained about 250 days after intestinal transplant. The rearrangement links TRBV7-9 to TRBJ2-1; D is perhaps TRBD2 (6 bases). This receptor was obtained from a human patient who received an intestinal transplant, so some T cells may come from the graft donor. CDR3 DNA: TGTGCCAGCAGCTCGGACTATTCCTACAATGAGCAGTTCTTC. Translation gives CASSSDYSYNEQFF. The entire variable domain, with the rest obtained from reference TRBV7-9 and TRBJ2-1, is as follows: DTGVSQNPRHKITKRGQNVTFRCDPISEHNRLYWYRQTLGQGPEFLTYFQNEAQLEKSRLLSDRFSAERPKGSFSTLEIQRTEQGDSAMYLCASSSDYSYNEQFFGPGTRLTVL.